This T cell receptor beta chain was identified in a study of memory CD4+ T cells and cytomegalovirus serostatus. This CDR3 has 14 amino acids. Germline V CDR1 and CDR2: LGHNA, YSLEER. Trimming pared 0 bases from V and 5 bases from J, leaving 9 bases between. The data were produced by immunoSEQ multiplex PCR, yet TCRdb's version contains in-frame clones alone and is incomplete. The repertoire holds tens of thousands of clones, with approximately 74% as singletons. Single viable CD3+CD4+CD8-CD45RO+ cells were sorted as the memory CD4+ T cells. The sequenced sample was memory CD4+ T cells from blood. This clonotype was sampled from an adult in good health and CMV-seropositive. The chain has TRBV4-3 and TRBJ2-3, with D perhaps matching TRBD1 (5 bases). This chain's CDR3 is CASSQDRGQDTQYF. Written as DNA, the CDR3 is TGCGCCAGCAGCCAAGATCGAGGACAAGATACGCAGTATTTT.